The next 31 T cell receptor beta chains were all read from a single sample in a study of blood T cell repertoires in COVID-19. Clones were sequenced by immunoSEQ multiplex PCR, and TCRdb holds only the in-frame ones, with some missing. Here the sample spans some 150,000 clones, approximately 83% being singletons. The source material was peripheral blood. The receptor source for this set is a human donor in a cohort sampled during active COVID-19.

This chain connects TRBV5-1 to TRBJ1-2; D gene ambiguous. CDR3 length: 16 amino acids. CDR1 SGHRS and CDR2 YFSETQ come from the germline V gene. Deletions cut 2 bases from V and 7 bases from J, with 21 bases between. CDR3 bases: TGCGCCAGCAGCTTCGGTGCAGGTTGGTCCTTTATTGGCTACACCTTC. This translates into CASSFGAGWSFIGYTF.

Ten or more counts support this clone. An end of the junction does not agree with germline; a read error may underlie this. This sequence joins TRBV7-7 and TRBJ2-1; D perhaps matches TRBD2 (6 bases). Germline V gene lookup returns CDR1 SSHAT and CDR2 FNYEAQ (reference sequence). The CDR3 has 15 amino acids. In DNA, the CDR3 is TGTGCTAGCAGCTTAGCTCTAGCCGGGAGCAATGAGCAGTTCTTC. It specifies CASSLALAGSNEQFF.

The chain carries TRBV6-5 and TRBJ1-1, with D maybe TRBD1 (5 bases). The CDR3 spans 13 residues. Germline V lookup: CDR1 MNHEY, CDR2 SVGAGI. V gave up 5 bases and J gave up 5 bases, with 12 bases separating them. The CDR3: CASSRGGGTEAFF. The CDR3 DNA is TGTGCCAGCAGTCGCGGGGGGGGAACTGAAGCTTTCTTT.

The V call is TRBV28, the J call TRBJ2-4; no clear D. The V gene's germline CDR1 is MDHEN and CDR2 SYDVKM. The length of the CDR3 is 14 residues. The CDR3 sequence: CATAPPAAKNIQYF. DNA for the CDR3: TGTGCGACTGCCCCGCCGGCAGCCAAAAACATTCAGTACTTC. Supplemented by reference TRBV28 and TRBJ2-4, the full variable domain reads DVKVTQSSRYLVKRTGEKVFLECVQDMDHENMFWYRQDPGLGLRLIYFSYDVKMKEKGDIPEGYSVSREKKERFSLILESASTNQTSMYLCATAPPAAKNIQYFGAGTRLSVL.

The genes are TRBV4-1 and TRBJ2-7; 10 bases agree with TRBD1. V shed 1 base, J shed 3 bases, and the junction held 6 bases outside the gene matches. This CDR3 has 16 residues. Germline V gene sequence: CDR1 MGHRA, CDR2 YSYEKL. As DNA, the CDR3 is TGCGCCAGCAGCCAAGGGATGACAGGGGGCTTCTACGAGCAGTACTTC. Protein product: CASSQGMTGGFYEQYF.

The chain has TRBV19 and TRBJ2-7; 9 positions agree with TRBD2. Trimming took 3 bases from V and 0 from J; bases not matched to a gene: 0. Germline CDR1 and CDR2: LNHDA and SQIVND (reference sequence). The CDR3 contains 14 residues. This chain's CDR3 is CASSISGSSYEQYF. The CDR3 region has the DNA TGTGCCAGTAGTATTAGCGGGAGCTCCTACGAGCAGTACTTC.

This clone has a handful of counts. The chain recombines TRBV5-4 with TRBJ2-2; D may be TRBD1 (6 bases). Per the germline V gene, CDR1 is SGHNT and CDR2 is YYREEE (reference sequence). Deletions cut 3 bases from V and 13 bases from J, with 22 bases between. The CDR3 consists of 15 residues. This CDR3 reads CASSSGPERGQRLFF. DNA of the CDR3: TGTGCCAGCAGCTCCGGGCCCGAAAGAGGACAGCGGCTGTTTTTT. The variable domain in full, completed from reference TRBV5-4 and TRBJ2-2, reads ETGVTQSPTHLIKTRGQQVTLRCSSQSGHNTVSWYQQALGQGPQFIFQYYREEENGRGNFPPRFSGLQFPNYSSELNVNALELDDSALYLCASSSGPERGQRLFFGEGSRLTVL.

The rearrangement links TRBV19 to TRBJ2-1, with TRBD2 matching 9 bases. The CDR3 is 14 residues long. The J segment lost 9 bases and the V segment lost 7 bases, leaving 10 bases of the junction unmatched. Germline V lookup: CDR1 LNHDA, CDR2 SQIVND (reference sequence). CDR3 DNA sequence: TGTGCCAGTACAGCGGGAGGTCCCCAGCGTGAGCAGTTCTTC. This codes for CASTAGGPQREQFF.

The V and J genes are TRBV27 and TRBJ2-1, with 12 bases fitting TRBD2. Germline trimming cut 5 bases from V and 0 bases from J; bases unmatched to any gene: 5. Germline lookup yields CDR1 MNHEY and CDR2 SMNVEV (reference sequence). The CDR3 loop spans 17 amino acids. The DNA for the CDR3 is TGTGCCAGCAGTCTAGGACTAGCGGGGCGCTCCTACAATGAGCAGTTCTTC. It yields the protein CASSLGLAGRSYNEQFF.

The chain carries TRBV28 and TRBJ2-1; 9 bases are a match to TRBD1. The germline gives CDR1 MDHEN, CDR2 SYDVKM. V was pared by 6 bases and J by 9 bases, with 15 bases of the junction left unmatched. The CDR3 has 16 amino acids. As DNA, the CDR3 is TGTGCCAGCAGATTCCTAGGACAGGGGAACTTGGCTGAGCAGTTCTTC. It encodes CASRFLGQGNLAEQFF.

The chain combines TRBV7-9 with TRBJ2-1; TRBD2 matches at 11 bases. This CDR3 contains 18 residues. Germline V CDR1 and CDR2: SEHNR, FQNEAQ (reference sequence). J lost 7 bases, V lost 2 bases, and 13 bases had no gene match. CDR3 nucleotide sequence: TGTGCCAGCAGCTTACCCTTCCGACTAGCGGGAATCTTAAATGAGCAGTTCTTC. Amino acids: CASSLPFRLAGILNEQFF.

The gene calls are TRBV18 and TRBJ2-1, with 10 bases aligning to TRBD2. The length of the CDR3 is 14 residues. The J segment lost 8 bases and the V segment lost 6 bases, leaving 7 bases of the junction unmatched. CDR1 is KGHSH and CDR2 is LQKENI in the germline V gene. CDR3 DNA: TGTGCCAGCTCGCCCCTAGCGGGAGTTGATGAGCAGTTCTTC. It is translated as CASSPLAGVDEQFF.

This chain links TRBV6-2 or TRBV6-3 with TRBJ2-1; TRBD2 aligns across 9 bases. CDR3 length: 17 residues. Germline V lookup: CDR1 MNHEY, CDR2 SVGEGT. V was clipped by 4 bases and J by 4 bases; unmatched bases: 11. The CDR3 sequence is CASSWTSSGATYNEQFF. Written as DNA, the CDR3 is TGTGCCAGCAGTTGGACTTCTAGCGGGGCAACTTACAATGAGCAGTTCTTC.

The chain couples TRBV14 to TRBJ2-2; 9 bases agree with TRBD1. V was pared by 7 bases and J by 7 bases, with 19 bases of the junction left unmatched. This CDR3 comprises 18 residues. Germline CDR1 is SGHDN and CDR2 is FVKESK. The DNA for the CDR3 is TGTGCCAGCATGAATAATCGGACAGGGGTTGTGTTTGGCGGGGAGCTGTTTTTT. Its translation: CASMNNRTGVVFGGELFF. The full variable domain, with the rest looked up from reference TRBV14 and TRBJ2-2, is EAGVTQFPSHSVIEKGQTVTLRCDPISGHDNLYWYRRVMGKEIKFLLHFVKESKQDESGMPNNRFLAERTGGTYSTLKVQPAELEDSGVYFCASMNNRTGVVFGGELFFGEGSRLTVL.

This rearrangement joins TRBV27 to TRBJ1-3; 7 bases line up with TRBD1. CDR1 is MNHEY and CDR2 is SMNVEV in the germline V gene (reference sequence). The CDR3 extends over 13 amino acids. J was trimmed by 0 bases and V by 9 bases; bases with no gene match: 2. CDR3 sequence: CASRDSSGNTIYF. CDR3 DNA sequence: TGTGCCAGTCGGGACAGCTCTGGAAACACCATATATTTT.

The genes are TRBV24-1 and TRBJ2-2; 10 bases fit TRBD1. The length of the CDR3 is 16 residues. Trimming at V came to 4 bases and at J to 5 bases, leaving 6 bases not matched to a gene. Germline loops: CDR1 KGHDR, CDR2 SFDVKD. The CDR3 loop reads CATSDQDRGATGELFF. CDR3 DNA sequence: TGTGCCACCAGTGACCAGGACAGGGGGGCAACCGGGGAGCTGTTTTTT.

J is TRBJ1-1 and V is TRBV29-1, with TRBD1 matching over 10 bases. The CDR3 contains 14 residues. Per the germline V gene, CDR1 is SQVTM and CDR2 is ANQGSEA. J gave up 3 bases and V 5 bases, and 6 bases lay outside the gene matches. The CDR3: CSVSRTGGDTEAFF. CDR3 DNA: TGCAGCGTTTCACGGACAGGGGGGGACACTGAAGCTTTCTTT.

J is TRBJ2-2 and V is TRBV27, with D perhaps matching TRBD2 (5 bases). V was clipped by 6 bases and J by 7 bases, with 9 bases between them. The CDR3 extends over 12 amino acids. The germline V gene encodes CDR1 MNHEY and CDR2 SMNVEV (reference sequence). The CDR3 protein is CASRREHGELFF. Written as DNA, the CDR3 is TGTGCCAGCAGGAGGGAACACGGGGAGCTGTTTTTT.

The chain joins TRBV5-1 to TRBJ2-1, with 13 bases lining up with TRBD2. The CDR3 extends over 15 amino acids. V lost 3 bases and J lost 7; bases outside the gene matches: 4. CDR1 and CDR2 from the germline V gene are SGHRS and YFSETQ. The CDR3 spells CASSSGLAGENEQFF. CDR3 nucleotide sequence: TGCGCCAGCAGCTCCGGACTAGCGGGAGAGAATGAGCAGTTCTTC.

This chain connects TRBV11-2 to TRBJ2-5; 10 bases agree with TRBD2. Germline V gene lookup returns CDR1 SGHAT and CDR2 FQNNGV. The CDR3 length is 16 residues. The junction had 8 bases not matched to a gene; V was cut back by 2 bases and J by 5 bases. DNA for the CDR3: TGTGCCAGCAGCTTAATCTCTAGCGGGAGTTGGGAGACCCAGTACTTC. As protein: CASSLISSGSWETQYF.

The chain combines TRBV7-8 with TRBJ2-1; TRBD2 aligns across 9 bases. V was pared by 4 bases and J by 1 base, with 2 bases of the junction left unmatched. The CDR3 covers 15 residues. In germline, CDR1 is SGHVS, CDR2 FQNEAQ. In DNA form, the CDR3 reads TGTGCCAGCAGCTCTAGCGGGATTTCCTACAATGAGCAGTTCTTC. Translation gives CASSSSGISYNEQFF.

A single count supports this clone. The J gene is TRBJ1-2, the V gene TRBV19; no clear D gene. The CDR3 contains 15 residues. Germline loops: CDR1 LNHDA, CDR2 SQIVND (reference sequence). Deletions cut 3 bases from V and 2 bases from J, with 13 bases between. DNA of the CDR3: TGTGCCAGTAGTATGGCGTACAGACCGAACTATGGCTACACCTTC. Translation: CASSMAYRPNYGYTF.

The genes are TRBV15 and TRBJ2-7; TRBD2 aligns across 7 bases. CDR3 length: 15 residues. Trimming removed 0 bases from V and 6 bases from J; junction bases left unmatched: 8. Germline V gene lookup returns CDR1 LNHNV and CDR2 YYDKDF (reference sequence). CDR3 nucleotides: TGTGCCACCAGCAGAGATTGGGAGGGGTTCGGCGAGCAGTACTTC. It codes for CATSRDWEGFGEQYF.

This clone was seen only a few times. V and J are TRBV5-1 and TRBJ2-5; 9 nucleotides align to TRBD1. V dropped 3 bases and J dropped 2; count of bases not matched to a gene: 8. The CDR3 loop spans 16 amino acids. Germline V lookup: CDR1 SGHRS, CDR2 YFSETQ. The CDR3 DNA reads as TGCGCCAGCAGCTACTCGGACAGGGGTGGGCAAGAGACCCAGTACTTC. This encodes CASSYSDRGGQETQYF.

The gene calls are TRBV27 and TRBJ2-1; D is uncertain. CDR1 is MNHEY and CDR2 is SMNVEV in the germline V gene (reference sequence). The germline V and J ends were trimmed by 6 bases and 9 bases, with 18 bases remaining between them. The CDR3 covers 14 residues. The CDR3 bases are TGTGCCAGCAGATACGCGCCGTCGTTCGGTGAGCAGTTCTTC. Encoded protein: CASRYAPSFGEQFF.

V and J are TRBV6-5 and TRBJ2-4, with 7 positions matching TRBD1. The CDR3 is made up of 14 amino acids. Germline loops: CDR1 MNHEY, CDR2 SVGAGI. Trimming at V came to 5 bases and at J to 8 bases, leaving 9 bases not matched to a gene. CDR3 bases: TGTGCCAGCAGTAACCGACAGGGTCGGGACATTCAGTACTTC. Translation gives CASSNRQGRDIQYF.

V and J are TRBV10-3 and TRBJ2-7, with a possible D match to TRBD1 (6 bases). This CDR3 is built from 12 residues. CDR1 is ENHRY, CDR2 SYGVKD, per germline. V was shortened by 6 bases and J by 5 bases, with 11 bases between the two germline ends. The CDR3 DNA reads TGTGCCATCAGGTCGTACAGGGACGAGCAGTACTTC. Encoded protein: CAIRSYRDEQYF.

The V and J genes are TRBV5-1 and TRBJ1-4, with 9 bases aligning to TRBD1. Germline CDR1 is SGHRS and CDR2 is YFSETQ. There are 15 residues in the CDR3. Trimming at V came to 2 bases and at J to 5 bases, leaving 4 bases not matched to a gene. CDR3 DNA sequence: TGCGCCAGCAGCTTTAGGGGGACAGGGAATGAAAAACTGTTTTTT. Translating it yields CASSFRGTGNEKLFF. Combining the CDR3 with reference TRBV5-1 and TRBJ1-4 gives the whole variable domain KAGVTQTPRYLIKTRGQQVTLSCSPISGHRSVSWYQQTPGQGLQFLFEYFSETQRNKGNFPGRFSGRQFSNSRSEMNVSTLELGDSALYLCASSFRGTGNEKLFFGSGTQLSVL.

This chain connects TRBV9 to TRBJ2-1; 13 bases fit TRBD2. CDR3 length: 18 residues. V dropped 0 bases and J dropped 7; count of bases not matched to a gene: 10. CDR1 and CDR2 from the germline V gene are SGDLS and YYNGEE. The CDR3 loop reads CASSVVGTSGRAWNEQFF. CDR3 nucleotide sequence: TGTGCCAGCAGCGTAGTAGGAACTAGCGGGAGGGCCTGGAATGAGCAGTTCTTC. Full variable domain (rest looked up from reference TRBV9 and TRBJ2-1): DSGVTQTPKHLITATGQRVTLRCSPRSGDLSVYWYQQSLDQGLQFLIQYYNGEERAKGNILERFSAQQFPDLHSELNLSSLELGDSALYFCASSVVGTSGRAWNEQFFGPGTRLTVL.

The chain couples TRBV6-6 to TRBJ1-2, with D perhaps TRBD1 (5 bases). Germline lookup yields CDR1 MNHNY and CDR2 SVGAGI (reference sequence). The CDR3 is made up of 11 amino acids. V lost 8 bases to trimming and J lost 6 bases, with 10 bases between them. The CDR3 protein is CASYGGDGYTF. In DNA form, the CDR3 reads TGTGCCAGCTATGGGGGGGATGGCTACACCTTC.

CDR3 DNA: TGTGCCAGCAGCTTTATGGGACAGGGTCTCGACGAGCAGTACTTC. Protein product: CASSFMGQGLDEQYF. The J gene is TRBJ2-7, the V gene TRBV5-5; 9 bases map to TRBD1. Trimming removed 2 bases from V and 5 bases from J; junction bases left unmatched: 8. The CDR3 totals 15 residues. Germline V lookup: CDR1 SGHKS, CDR2 YYEKEE (reference sequence).